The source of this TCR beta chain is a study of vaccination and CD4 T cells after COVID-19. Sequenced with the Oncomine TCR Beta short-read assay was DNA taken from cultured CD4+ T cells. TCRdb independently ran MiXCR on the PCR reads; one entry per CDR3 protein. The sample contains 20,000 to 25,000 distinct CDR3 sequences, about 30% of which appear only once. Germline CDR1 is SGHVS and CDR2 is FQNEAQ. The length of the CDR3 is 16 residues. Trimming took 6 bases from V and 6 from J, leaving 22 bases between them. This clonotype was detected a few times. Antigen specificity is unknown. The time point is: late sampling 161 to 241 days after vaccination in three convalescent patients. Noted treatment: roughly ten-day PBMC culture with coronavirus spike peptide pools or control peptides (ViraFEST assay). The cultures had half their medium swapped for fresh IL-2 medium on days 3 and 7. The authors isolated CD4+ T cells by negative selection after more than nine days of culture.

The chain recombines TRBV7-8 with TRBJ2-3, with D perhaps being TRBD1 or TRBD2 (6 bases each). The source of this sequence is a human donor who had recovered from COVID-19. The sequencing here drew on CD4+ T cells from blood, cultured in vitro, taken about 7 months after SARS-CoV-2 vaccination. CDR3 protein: CASRGAGTPGEDTQYF. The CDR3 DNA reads TGTGCCAGCAGGGGGGCGGGGACCCCCGGGGAGGATACGCAGTATTTT.